These 30 T cell receptor beta chains originate from one sample sequenced in a study of CD8 T cells in ankylosing spondylitis. General observations from the study: In ankylosing spondylitis blood, a motif of about eight highly homologous TCR beta variants appeared characteristic.

Antigens for these TCRs are unknown. Using its own MiXCR run on the 5' RACE reads, TCRdb lists one record per CDR3 protein. The data hold roughly 670,000 distinct CDR3 sequences, with roughly 19% observed a single time. The specimen was blood, either unsorted or a sorted T cell fraction (not recorded which). Receptors were obtained from a male donor with ankylosing spondylitis.

This clonotype has only a few counts. The CDR3, as DNA: TGCAGCGTCCACGGGGGGGATAACACTGAAGCTTTCTTT. Its translation is CSVHGGDNTEAFF. The rearrangement links TRBV29-1 to TRBJ1-1; D may be TRBD1 (5 bases). In germline, CDR1 is SQVTM, CDR2 ANQGSEA. The V end was cut by 6 bases, the J end by 2 bases, with 13 bases between. The CDR3 totals 13 residues.

The rearrangement links TRBV3-1 to TRBJ1-2; D is unclear. The V and J ends lost 0 bases and 5 bases respectively, with 10 bases between them. The CDR3 sequence is 14 residues long. Germline values: CDR1 LGHDT, CDR2 YNNKEL (reference sequence). For the CDR3, the DNA is TGTGCCAGCAGCCAAGATTTTAGTAGATATGGCTACACCTTC. Protein: CASSQDFSRYGYTF.

This clonotype has only a few counts. This rearrangement joins TRBV3-1 to TRBJ2-5; 13 nucleotides agree with TRBD2. CDR1 and CDR2 (germline): LGHDT, YNNKEL (reference sequence). This CDR3 contains 17 residues. After removal of 2 bases from V and 4 bases from J, the junction contained 7 bases not matched to a gene. The DNA for the CDR3 is TGTGCCAGCAGCCAAAACCCGGGACTAGCGGGGAGAGAGACCCAGTACTTC. It specifies CASSQNPGLAGRETQYF.

V is TRBV6-5 and J is TRBJ2-5; TRBD2 agrees at 9 bases. Germline trimming cut 1 base from V and 2 bases from J; bases unmatched to any gene: 5. Germline lookup yields CDR1 MNHEY and CDR2 SVGAGI. The CDR3 is made up of 16 amino acids. CDR3 nucleotide sequence: TGTGCCAGCAGTTACTGGCGGGGGGGGTCACAAGAGACCCAGTACTTC. It codes for CASSYWRGGSQETQYF.

The chain joins TRBV7-2 to TRBJ2-7; 8 bases line up with TRBD2. This CDR3 has 15 amino acids. The germline gives CDR1 SGHTA, CDR2 FQGNSA. J gave up 2 bases and V 1 base, and 4 bases lay outside the gene matches. In nucleotides, the CDR3 is TGTGCCAGCAGCTTAGGGACTAGCAGAACCTACGAGCAGTACTTC. It translates to CASSLGTSRTYEQYF.

V is TRBV7-8 and J is TRBJ2-7, with 10 bases lining up with TRBD2. The CDR3 extends over 14 amino acids. CDR1 and CDR2 (germline): SGHVS, FQNEAQ. J lost 2 bases, V lost 7 bases, and 5 bases had no gene match. CDR3 bases: TGTGCCAGCACCGGGACTAGCGTTGCCTACGAGCAGTACTTC. Encoded protein: CASTGTSVAYEQYF.

This clonotype was seen a handful of times. V and J are TRBV12-3 or TRBV12-4 and TRBJ2-1, with TRBD2 matching over 11 bases. This CDR3 comprises 16 residues. V lost 3 bases to trimming and J lost 5 bases; unmatched junction nucleotides: 6. The CDR3 spells CASSLGAGLADNEQFF. CDR3 sequence (DNA): TGTGCCAGCAGTTTGGGAGCGGGACTAGCGGACAATGAGCAGTTCTTC.

This chain links TRBV28 with TRBJ2-7; TRBD1 matches 8 bases. The length of the CDR3 is 12 residues. V dropped 10 bases and J dropped 3; count of bases not matched to a gene: 5. Germline CDR1 reads MDHEN; CDR2 reads SYDVKM. The CDR3 region is CATRTGNYEQYF. The CDR3 nucleotides read TGTGCCACTCGGACAGGGAACTACGAGCAGTACTTC.

The chain has TRBV5-1 and TRBJ2-1; D unclear. The CDR3 has 13 amino acids. Germline CDR1 is SGHRS and CDR2 is YFSETQ. Trimming left V 9 bases short and J 2 bases short, with 12 bases between. This CDR3 is CATSIGPYNEQFF. The CDR3 region has the DNA TGCGCCACCTCCATAGGCCCCTACAATGAGCAGTTCTTC. Looking up the rest from reference TRBV5-1 and TRBJ2-1 gives the full variable domain: KAGVTQTPRYLIKTRGQQVTLSCSPISGHRSVSWYQQTPGQGLQFLFEYFSETQRNKGNFPGRFSGRQFSNSRSEMNVSTLELGDSALYLCATSIGPYNEQFFGPGTRLTVL.

This clonotype came up a few times. This chain joins TRBV12-3 or TRBV12-4 and TRBJ2-7; TRBD1 is a possible D gene (5 bases). The CDR3 is 16 amino acids. V dropped 2 bases and J dropped 3 bases, with 17 bases sitting between them. The CDR3, as DNA: TGTGCCAGCAGTTTAAGGCAGCTAAGGGGCTACTACGAGCAGTACTTC. This encodes CASSLRQLRGYYEQYF.

The chain recombines TRBV20-1 with TRBJ1-1; D unclear. V lost 1 base and J 3 bases, leaving 9 bases between the germline ends. Germline assignment: CDR1 DFQATT and CDR2 SNEGSKA (reference sequence). CDR3 length: 13 residues. Written as DNA, the CDR3 is TGCAGTGCTAGAGCTATGGGAGACACTGAAGCTTTCTTT. Translating it yields CSARAMGDTEAFF.

This clonotype was found a few times. The chain carries TRBV7-2 and TRBJ2-6; 9 positions match TRBD2. V trimming: 8 bases; J trimming: 4 bases; junction bases outside the gene matches: 6. CDR1 is SGHTA and CDR2 is FQGNSA in the germline V gene. The CDR3 loop spans 15 amino acids. DNA for the CDR3: TGTGCCAGCCAAAGCGGGGGGCCGGGGGCCAACGTCCTGACTTTC. The encoded protein is CASQSGGPGANVLTF.

This clonotype was seen a few times. V usage is TRBV27 and J usage is TRBJ1-5; D call uncertain. Between the trimmed V and J ends, which lost 6 bases and 3 bases, there was a span of 12 bases. Per germline, CDR1 MNHEY and CDR2 SMNVEV (reference sequence). This CDR3 contains 14 residues. The CDR3 protein is CASSQGRYNQPQHF. The CDR3 DNA follows: TGTGCCAGCAGCCAAGGCAGATACAATCAGCCCCAGCATTTT.

The rearrangement uses TRBV19 and TRBJ1-5, with D unclear. V lost 5 bases, J lost 2 bases, and 13 bases lay in between. The germline gives CDR1 LNHDA, CDR2 SQIVND (reference sequence). The CDR3 covers 15 residues. The CDR3 DNA sequence: TGTGCCAGTAGTGTGGACCCTGGGGGCAATCAGCCCCAGCATTTT. This gives the protein CASSVDPGGNQPQHF.

This chain uses TRBV12-3 or TRBV12-4 with TRBJ2-7; TRBD2 might be the D (6 bases). Trimming pared 7 bases from V and 0 bases from J, leaving 13 bases between. The CDR3 loop spans 14 amino acids. In DNA, the CDR3 is TGTGCCAGCATGGCGGGGAGCAGCTCCTACGAGCAGTACTTC. This translates into CASMAGSSSYEQYF.

This clonotype appeared a few times. The chain employs TRBV2 and TRBJ2-3; D call uncertain. The CDR3 totals 14 residues. Deletions cut 6 bases from V and 0 bases from J, with 10 bases between. Germline V CDR1 and CDR2: SNHLY, FYNNEI. The CDR3 DNA reads TGTGCCAGCAGACACGAGAGTAGCACAGATACGCAGTATTTT. Translating it yields CASRHESSTDTQYF.

J is TRBJ2-7 and V is TRBV12-3 or TRBV12-4, with D perhaps matching TRBD2 (5 bases). Trimming took 3 bases from V and 7 from J, leaving 10 bases between them. The CDR3 spans 12 residues. CDR3 DNA sequence: TGTGCCAGCAGTTTGGCGACGGGGGAGCAGTACTTC. Amino acids: CASSLATGEQYF.

V and J are TRBV7-9 and TRBJ2-7; tentatively, D is TRBD1 (6 bases). V shed 0 bases and J shed 6 bases, with 12 bases lying between them. Germline CDR1 and CDR2: SEHNR and FQNEAQ (reference sequence). CDR3 length: 14 residues. CDR3 in amino acids: CASSLARSGAEQYF. The CDR3 coding sequence is TGTGCCAGCAGCTTAGCTCGATCAGGGGCCGAGCAGTACTTC. Filled out from reference TRBV7-9 and TRBJ2-7, the complete variable domain reads DTGVSQNPRHKITKRGQNVTFRCDPISEHNRLYWYRQTLGQGPEFLTYFQNEAQLEKSRLLSDRFSAERPKGSFSTLEIQRTEQGDSAMYLCASSLARSGAEQYFGPGTRLTVT.

This sequence joins TRBV11-1 and TRBJ2-2; 9 bases align to TRBD2. Germline loops: CDR1 SGHAT, CDR2 FQDESV (reference sequence). This CDR3 comprises 16 residues. Unmatched junction bases numbered 7, after V lost 5 bases and J lost 3 bases. The chain's CDR3 is CASSRSGRLDTGELFF. The CDR3 nucleotides read TGTGCCAGCAGCCGTAGCGGGAGACTCGACACCGGGGAGCTGTTTTTT. The entire variable domain, with the rest obtained from reference TRBV11-1 and TRBJ2-2, is as follows: EAEVAQSPRYKITEKSQAVAFWCDPISGHATLYWYRQILGQGPELLVQFQDESVVDDSQLPKDRFSAERLKGVDSTLKIQPAELGDSAMYLCASSRSGRLDTGELFFGEGSRLTVL.

V is TRBV6-2 or TRBV6-3 and J is TRBJ2-3; 9 bases match TRBD2. Germline CDR1 MNHEY, CDR2 SVGEGT. Losses at the gene ends were 6 bases for V and 3 bases for J; bases not matched to a gene: 10. CDR3 length equals 16 residues. CDR3 DNA sequence: TGTGCCAGCAGCTTCATAGCGGGAGATGGAACAGATACGCAGTATTTT. Protein: CASSFIAGDGTDTQYF.

This clonotype was observed a handful of times. The CDR3: CASSPGQGSPLHF. In DNA form, the CDR3 reads TGTGCCAGCAGTCCGGGACAGGGTTCACCCCTCCACTTT. This chain connects TRBV6-6 to TRBJ1-6, with 9 bases aligning to TRBD1. Germline-derived CDR1 and CDR2 are MNHNY and SVGAGI (reference sequence). The trim removed 5 bases at V and 9 bases at J, leaving 2 bases unmatched. This CDR3 is 13 amino acids long.

There are a few counts of this clonotype. The chain recombines TRBV10-3 with TRBJ2-4; D unresolved. Trimming stripped 4 bases from V and 5 bases from J, with 6 bases between. The germline gives CDR1 ENHRY, CDR2 SYGVKD. This CDR3 has 12 amino acids. The CDR3 here is CAISAAQNIQYF. Here the CDR3 DNA reads TGTGCCATCAGTGCCGCCCAAAACATTCAGTACTTC.

The genes are TRBV5-1 and TRBJ2-3; TRBD2 matches at 10 bases. V lost 7 bases to trimming and J lost 0 bases; unmatched junction nucleotides: 5. The CDR3 consists of 15 residues. CDR1 SGHRS and CDR2 YFSETQ come from the germline V gene. The CDR3 is CASRIAGGSTDTQYF. The CDR3 DNA follows: TGCGCCAGCCGAATAGCGGGGGGAAGCACAGATACGCAGTATTTT. The full variable domain, its missing parts supplied by reference TRBV5-1 and TRBJ2-3, is KAGVTQTPRYLIKTRGQQVTLSCSPISGHRSVSWYQQTPGQGLQFLFEYFSETQRNKGNFPGRFSGRQFSNSRSEMNVSTLELGDSALYLCASRIAGGSTDTQYFGPGTRLTVL.

The V call is TRBV29-1, the J call TRBJ2-1; 7 bases map to TRBD2. After removal of 2 bases from V and 4 bases from J, the junction contained 11 bases not matched to a gene. CDR1 is SQVTM, CDR2 ANQGSEA, per germline. The CDR3 covers 16 residues. Written as DNA, the CDR3 is TGCAGCGTTGAAAGCGGGTTGGCGGGAGAATACAATGAGCAGTTCTTC. The encoded protein is CSVESGLAGEYNEQFF.

This chain uses TRBV20-1 with TRBJ1-4; the D is unclear. The CDR3 contains 13 residues. The ends were cut back, 3 bases at V and 6 bases at J, with 11 bases in the middle. In germline, CDR1 is DFQATT, CDR2 SNEGSKA (reference sequence). DNA of the CDR3: TGCAGTGCTAGTTTCGGTACCGATGAAAAACTGTTTTTT. Its protein is CSASFGTDEKLFF.

This chain connects TRBV30 to TRBJ2-7; no definite D call. This CDR3 is 11 amino acids long. CDR1 and CDR2 from the germline V gene are GTSNPN and SVGIG (reference sequence). Trimming removed 2 bases at V and 5 bases at J, with 7 bases between. CDR3 coding DNA: TGTGCCTGGAGTCGGGCAAACGAGCAGTACTTC. Protein sequence: CAWSRANEQYF.

The rearrangement uses TRBV6-5 and TRBJ1-2; possible D gene TRBD1, 5 bases. Germline V gene sequence: CDR1 MNHEY, CDR2 SVGAGI. This CDR3 contains 16 residues. V lost 0 bases and J 3 bases, leaving 14 bases between the germline ends. In DNA, the CDR3 is TGTGCCAGCAGTTACTCGATCCCAGGGTCTGACTATGGCTACACCTTC. Its translation is CASSYSIPGSDYGYTF.

This clonotype was recorded at least ten times. The rearrangement joins TRBV7-8 to TRBJ2-7; possibly TRBD1 or TRBD2 for D (5 bases each). The length of the CDR3 is 14 residues. V was shortened by 1 base and J by 2 bases, with 9 bases between the two germline ends. The germline V gene encodes CDR1 SGHVS and CDR2 FQNEAQ. The CDR3 region is CASSLERGPYEQYF. Here the CDR3 DNA reads TGTGCCAGCAGCTTAGAGAGGGGCCCCTACGAGCAGTACTTC.

V and J are TRBV2 and TRBJ2-3; D unresolved. The CDR3 extends over 12 amino acids. The V end was cut by 5 bases, the J end by 1 base, with 4 bases between. Germline V gene lookup returns CDR1 SNHLY and CDR2 FYNNEI. CDR3 bases: TGTGCCAGCAGTAAGCGCACAGATACGCAGTATTTT. It translates to CASSKRTDTQYF.

The V call is TRBV7-2, the J call TRBJ2-7, with TRBD1 identical over 10 bases. The V and J ends lost 2 bases and 5 bases, in that order; junction bases with no gene match: 3. The V gene's germline CDR1 is SGHTA and CDR2 FQGNSA. The CDR3 extends over 14 amino acids. This CDR3 reads CASSLIGTGDEQYF. CDR3 sequence (DNA): TGTGCCAGCAGCTTAATCGGGACAGGGGACGAGCAGTACTTC.